The 15 T cell receptor beta chains below come from one sample, sequenced in a study of blood T cell repertoires in COVID-19. Repertoires were generated with immunoSEQ multiplex PCR, while TCRdb's copy carries only in-frame clones and drops some. The data show roughly 200,000 clones, with 89% seen just once and less than 4% held by the top ten. Sequencing was performed on PBMCs or T cells enriched from blood (not recorded which). These receptors all stem from a woman in her twenties or thirties with acute COVID-19.

The genes are TRBV2 and TRBJ1-1; 9 bases agree with TRBD1. V shed 8 bases and J 1 base; nucleotides not matched to a gene: 2. The CDR3 is made up of 13 amino acids. The germline V gene encodes CDR1 SNHLY and CDR2 FYNNEI. The CDR3 protein is CASGQGRNTEAFF. The CDR3 DNA reads TGTGCCAGCGGACAGGGGAGGAACACTGAAGCTTTCTTT.

V gene TRBV29-1 combines with J gene TRBJ1-5; D perhaps matches TRBD1 (6 bases). The CDR3 contains 12 residues. Trimming shortened V by 7 bases and J by 6 bases, and 13 bases separated the two germline ends. Germline V CDR1 and CDR2: SQVTM, ANQGSEA. The CDR3 sequence: CSDRDGAQPQHF. CDR3 bases: TGCAGCGACAGGGATGGGGCTCAGCCCCAGCATTTT.

The chain links TRBV7-8 to TRBJ2-3, with a possible D match to TRBD2 (6 bases). This CDR3 contains 15 residues. In germline, CDR1 is SGHVS, CDR2 FQNEAQ. Trimming left V 5 bases short and J 0 bases short, with 12 bases between. The DNA of the CDR3 is TGTGCCAGCAGCCTAGGGCGGGGAAGCACAGATACGCAGTATTTT. As protein: CASSLGRGSTDTQYF.

The J gene is TRBJ1-2, the V gene TRBV6-5, with a tentative D call TRBD1 (6 bases). Between the trimmed V and J ends, which lost 5 bases and 1 base, there was a span of 8 bases. Germline V gene sequence: CDR1 MNHEY, CDR2 SVGAGI. CDR3 length: 13 residues. CDR3 region: CASSMDSNYGYTF. For the CDR3, the DNA is TGTGCCAGCAGTATGGACAGTAACTATGGCTACACCTTC.

This sequence joins TRBV18 and TRBJ1-1, with 8 bases lining up with TRBD1. The CDR3 spans 15 residues. The junction had 7 bases not matched to a gene; V was cut back by 1 base and J by 6 bases. The V gene's germline CDR1 is KGHSH and CDR2 LQKENI. Written as DNA, the CDR3 is TGTGCCAGCTCACCACAACGGACAGGGAGCGCTGAAGCTTTCTTT. This gives the protein CASSPQRTGSAEAFF.

The rearrangement joins TRBV5-5 to TRBJ1-1, with 7 positions matching TRBD1. The germline CDR1 and CDR2 sequences are SGHKS and YYEKEE (reference sequence). The CDR3 extends over 17 amino acids. Trimming removed 4 bases from V and 3 bases from J; junction bases left unmatched: 15. The DNA of the CDR3 is TGTGCCAGCAGCCTCAATCGAGGGGGCTTGTCTGACACTGAAGCTTTCTTT. As protein: CASSLNRGGLSDTEAFF.

J is TRBJ1-1 and V is TRBV14, with 7 positions matching TRBD1. The germline gives CDR1 SGHDN, CDR2 FVKESK. Trimming took 4 bases from V and 6 from J; bases not matched to a gene: 8. The CDR3 is 14 residues long. The CDR3 region is CASSPTGFSAEAFF. CDR3 sequence (DNA): TGTGCCAGCAGCCCGACAGGGTTTTCGGCTGAAGCTTTCTTT.

The chain has TRBV2 and TRBJ2-1, with 9 bases that match TRBD2. CDR1 is SNHLY and CDR2 is FYNNEI in the germline V gene. CDR3 length: 16 residues. Trimming at V came to 4 bases and at J to 4 bases, leaving 8 bases not matched to a gene. The DNA of the CDR3 is TGTGCCAGCAGTGGTCTCAAGGCGGGGGGGTACAATGAGCAGTTCTTC. It encodes CASSGLKAGGYNEQFF. Looking up the rest from reference TRBV2 and TRBJ2-1 gives the full variable domain: EPEVTQTPSHQVTQMGQEVILRCVPISNHLYFYWYRQILGQKVEFLVSFYNNEISEKSEIFDDQFSVERPDGSNFTLKIRSTKLEDSAMYFCASSGLKAGGYNEQFFGPGTRLTVL.

The chain uses TRBV7-8 and TRBJ2-1; TRBD2 matches 7 bases. The V segment lost 5 bases and the J segment 0 bases; nucleotides outside the gene matches: 4. The CDR3 sequence is 15 residues long. Germline V gives CDR1 SGHVS, CDR2 FQNEAQ. CDR3 in DNA: TGTGCCAGCAGCCTCCGGGACTACTCCTACAATGAGCAGTTCTTC. Amino acids: CASSLRDYSYNEQFF.

The J gene is TRBJ2-5, the V gene TRBV9; 8 bases agree with TRBD1. Trimming took 0 bases from V and 5 from J; bases not matched to a gene: 3. Per germline, CDR1 SGDLS and CDR2 YYNGEE. The CDR3 covers 14 residues. In nucleotides, the CDR3 is TGTGCCAGCAGCGTAGGGACAGGGCGGGAGACCCAGTACTTC. Protein product: CASSVGTGRETQYF. Full variable domain (remainder filled in from reference TRBV9 and TRBJ2-5): DSGVTQTPKHLITATGQRVTLRCSPRSGDLSVYWYQQSLDQGLQFLIQYYNGEERAKGNILERFSAQQFPDLHSELNLSSLELGDSALYFCASSVGTGRETQYFGPGTRLLVL.

This clone was observed a single time. The gene calls are TRBV9 and TRBJ1-2; D gene uncertain. V lost 3 bases, J lost 8 bases, and 23 bases lay in between. The CDR3 extends over 16 amino acids. Germline V gives CDR1 SGDLS, CDR2 YYNGEE. The CDR3 sequence is CASSALQRGLIAGYTF. The CDR3 nucleotides are TGTGCCAGCAGCGCACTCCAAAGAGGGCTAATTGCGGGCTACACCTTC.

The chain combines TRBV7-2 with TRBJ2-2, with a weak D call TRBD1 (6 bases). The CDR3 is made up of 14 amino acids. Trimming left V 6 bases short and J 7 bases short, with 15 bases between. Germline CDR1 reads SGHTA; CDR2 reads FQGNSA. The CDR3 bases are TGTGCCAGCAGACAGGGAGACCCCGTCGGGGAGCTGTTTTTT. It yields the protein CASRQGDPVGELFF. Full variable domain (missing parts from reference TRBV7-2 and TRBJ2-2): GAGVSQSPSNKVTEKGKDVELRCDPISGHTALYWYRQSLGQGLEFLIYFQGNSAPDKSGLPSDRFSAERTGGSVSTLTIQRTQQEDSAVYLCASRQGDPVGELFFGEGSRLTVL.

The chain couples TRBV9 to TRBJ1-5; D is perhaps TRBD1 (6 bases). The CDR3 is 14 amino acids. The V and J ends lost 0 bases and 7 bases respectively, with 11 bases between them. Per the germline V gene, CDR1 is SGDLS and CDR2 is YYNGEE. The CDR3, as DNA: TGTGCCAGCAGCGTAGGGGACAATCCCCAGCCCCAGCATTTT. Translation gives CASSVGDNPQPQHF.

The chain combines TRBV4-1 with TRBJ2-5; D uncertain. CDR3 length equals 12 residues. CDR1 and CDR2 (germline): MGHRA, YSYEKL. V lost 0 bases, J lost 7 bases, and 6 bases lay in between. The CDR3 loop reads CASSQDRVTQYF. In nucleotides, the CDR3 is TGCGCCAGCAGCCAAGATCGGGTGACCCAGTACTTC.

V usage is TRBV11-2 and J usage is TRBJ2-1; 9 nucleotides line up with TRBD2. From germline, CDR1 is SGHAT and CDR2 FQNNGV. V dropped 1 base and J dropped 9; count of bases not matched to a gene: 7. The CDR3 covers 15 residues. This CDR3 reads CASSLVLAGVGEQFF. The CDR3 nucleotides are TGTGCCAGCAGCTTAGTATTAGCGGGGGTCGGTGAGCAGTTCTTC.